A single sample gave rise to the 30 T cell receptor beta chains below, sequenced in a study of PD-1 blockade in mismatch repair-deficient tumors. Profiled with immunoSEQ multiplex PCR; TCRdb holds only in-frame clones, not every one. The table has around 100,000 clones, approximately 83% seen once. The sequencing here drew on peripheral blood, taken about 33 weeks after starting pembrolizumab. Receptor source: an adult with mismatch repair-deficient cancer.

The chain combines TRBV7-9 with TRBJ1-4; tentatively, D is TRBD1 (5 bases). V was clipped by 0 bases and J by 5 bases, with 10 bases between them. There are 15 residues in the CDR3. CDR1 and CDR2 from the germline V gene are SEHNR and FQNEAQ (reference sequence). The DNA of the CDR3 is TGTGCCAGCAGCTTAGCGCAGGGTCCCAATGAAAAACTGTTTTTT. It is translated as CASSLAQGPNEKLFF.

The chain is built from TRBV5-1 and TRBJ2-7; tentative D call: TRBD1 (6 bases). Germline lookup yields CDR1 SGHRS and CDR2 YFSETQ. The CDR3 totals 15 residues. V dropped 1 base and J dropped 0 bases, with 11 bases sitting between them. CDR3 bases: TGCGCCAGCAGCTTGACAGGGCTGAGCTCCTACGAGCAGTACTTC. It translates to CASSLTGLSSYEQYF.

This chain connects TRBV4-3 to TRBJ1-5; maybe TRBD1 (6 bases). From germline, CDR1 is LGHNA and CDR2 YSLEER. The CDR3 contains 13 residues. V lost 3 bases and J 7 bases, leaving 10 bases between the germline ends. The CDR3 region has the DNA TGCGCCAGCAGCCAGGGACATCGACAGCCCCAGCATTTT. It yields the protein CASSQGHRQPQHF.

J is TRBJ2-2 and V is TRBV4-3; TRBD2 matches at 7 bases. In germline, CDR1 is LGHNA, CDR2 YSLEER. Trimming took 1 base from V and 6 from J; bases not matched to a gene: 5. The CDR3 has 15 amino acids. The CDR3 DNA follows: TGCGCCAGCAGCCAAGGGGGGAGGGAGCCCGGGGAGCTGTTTTTT. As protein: CASSQGGREPGELFF.

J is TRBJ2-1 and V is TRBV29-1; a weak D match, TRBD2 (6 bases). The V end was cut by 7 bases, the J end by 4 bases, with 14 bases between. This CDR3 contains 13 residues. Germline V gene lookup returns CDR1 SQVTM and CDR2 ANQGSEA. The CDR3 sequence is CSAWASDYNEQFF. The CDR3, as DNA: TGCAGCGCCTGGGCTAGCGATTACAATGAGCAGTTCTTC.

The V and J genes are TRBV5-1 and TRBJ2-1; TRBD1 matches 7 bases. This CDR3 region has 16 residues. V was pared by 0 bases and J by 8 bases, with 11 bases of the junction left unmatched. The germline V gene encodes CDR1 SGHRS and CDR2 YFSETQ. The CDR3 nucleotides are TGCGCCAGCAGCTTGGGGATGGCAGGGGGAATCTATGAGCAGTTCTTC. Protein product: CASSLGMAGGIYEQFF.

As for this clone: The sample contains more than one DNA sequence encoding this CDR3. In nucleotides, the CDR3 is TGCGCCAGCAGCTTCGGGCAGGGCTATGGCTACACCTTC. Translated, it gives CASSFGQGYGYTF. The chain couples TRBV5-1 to TRBJ1-2; weak D call: TRBD1 (5 bases). V was clipped by 2 bases and J by 4 bases, with 9 bases between them. The CDR3 sequence is 13 residues long. Per germline, CDR1 SGHRS and CDR2 YFSETQ.

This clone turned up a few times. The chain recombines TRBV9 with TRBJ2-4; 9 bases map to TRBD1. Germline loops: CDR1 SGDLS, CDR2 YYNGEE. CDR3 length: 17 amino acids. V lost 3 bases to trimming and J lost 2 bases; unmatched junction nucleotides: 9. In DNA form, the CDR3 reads TGTGCCAGCAGCGCCTTTCCGGGACAGGGAACCAAAAACATTCAGTACTTC. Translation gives CASSAFPGQGTKNIQYF.

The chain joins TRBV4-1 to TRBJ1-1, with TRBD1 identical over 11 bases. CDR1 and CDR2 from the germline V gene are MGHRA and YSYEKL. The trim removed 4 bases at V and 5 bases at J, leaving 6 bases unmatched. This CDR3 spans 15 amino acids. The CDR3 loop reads CASSPGQGARTEAFF. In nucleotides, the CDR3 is TGCGCCAGCAGCCCCGGACAGGGGGCGCGTACTGAAGCTTTCTTT.

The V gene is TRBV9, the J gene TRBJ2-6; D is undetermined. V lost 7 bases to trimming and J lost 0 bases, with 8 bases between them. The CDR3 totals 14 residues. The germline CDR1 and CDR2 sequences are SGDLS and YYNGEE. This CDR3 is CASGQHSGANVLTF. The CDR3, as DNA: TGTGCCAGCGGGCAGCACTCTGGGGCCAACGTCCTGACTTTC. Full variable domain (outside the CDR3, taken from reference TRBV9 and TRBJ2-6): DSGVTQTPKHLITATGQRVTLRCSPRSGDLSVYWYQQSLDQGLQFLIQYYNGEERAKGNILERFSAQQFPDLHSELNLSSLELGDSALYFCASGQHSGANVLTFGAGSRLTVL.

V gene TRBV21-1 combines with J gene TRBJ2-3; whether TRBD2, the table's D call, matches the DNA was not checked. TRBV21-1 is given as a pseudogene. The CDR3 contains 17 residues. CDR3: CASSKRSGTGLPDTQYF. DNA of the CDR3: TGTGCCAGCAGCAAAAGGTCCGGGACTGGGCTTCCAGATACGCAGTATTTT.

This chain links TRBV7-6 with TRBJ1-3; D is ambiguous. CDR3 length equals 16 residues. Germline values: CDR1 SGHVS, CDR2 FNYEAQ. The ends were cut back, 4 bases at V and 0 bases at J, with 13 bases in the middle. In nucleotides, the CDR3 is TGTGCCAGCAGCTCCACCTATGATAGCTCTGGAAACACCATATATTTT. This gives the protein CASSSTYDSSGNTIYF.

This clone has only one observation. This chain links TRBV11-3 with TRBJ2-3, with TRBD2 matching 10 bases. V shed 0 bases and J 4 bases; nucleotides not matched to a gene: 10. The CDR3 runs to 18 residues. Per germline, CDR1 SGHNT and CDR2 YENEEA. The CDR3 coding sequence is TGTGCCAGCAGCTTAGATGGGGCTCTAGCGGGAGCCCCAGATACGCAGTATTTT. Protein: CASSLDGALAGAPDTQYF.

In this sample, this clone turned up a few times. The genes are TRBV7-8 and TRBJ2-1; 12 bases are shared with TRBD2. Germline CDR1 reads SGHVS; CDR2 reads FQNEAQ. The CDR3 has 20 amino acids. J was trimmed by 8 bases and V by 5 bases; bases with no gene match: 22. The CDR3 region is CASSPDRVLTTSGSGDEQFF. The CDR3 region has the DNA TGTGCCAGCAGCCCCGACAGGGTCCTAACGACTAGCGGGAGTGGCGATGAGCAGTTCTTC.

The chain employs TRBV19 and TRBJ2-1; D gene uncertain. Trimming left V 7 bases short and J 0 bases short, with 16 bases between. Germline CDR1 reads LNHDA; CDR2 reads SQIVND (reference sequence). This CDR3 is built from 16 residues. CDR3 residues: CASNRVAPSSYNEQFF. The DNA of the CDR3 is TGTGCCAGTAATCGGGTTGCACCGAGCTCCTACAATGAGCAGTTCTTC.

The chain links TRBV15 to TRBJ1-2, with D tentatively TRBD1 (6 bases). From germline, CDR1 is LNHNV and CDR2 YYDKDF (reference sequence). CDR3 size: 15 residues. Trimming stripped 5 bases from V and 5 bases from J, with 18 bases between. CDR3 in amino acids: CATSAPRGGTYGYTF. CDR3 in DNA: TGTGCCACCAGCGCCCCAAGGGGAGGGACATATGGCTACACCTTC.

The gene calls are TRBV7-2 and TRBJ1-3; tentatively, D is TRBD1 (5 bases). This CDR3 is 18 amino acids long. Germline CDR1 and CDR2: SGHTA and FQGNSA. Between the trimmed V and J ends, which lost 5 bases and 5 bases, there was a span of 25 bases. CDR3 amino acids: CASSLTAGIDSPRNTIYF. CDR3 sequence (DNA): TGTGCCAGCAGCCTGACTGCCGGGATAGACAGCCCCAGAAACACCATATATTTT.

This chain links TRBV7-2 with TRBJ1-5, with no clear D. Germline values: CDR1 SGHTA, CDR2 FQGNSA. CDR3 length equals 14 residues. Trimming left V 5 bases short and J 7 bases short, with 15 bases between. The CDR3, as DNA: TGTGCCAGCAGCCCCGGGCCAGACGGGCAGCCCCAGCATTTT. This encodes CASSPGPDGQPQHF.

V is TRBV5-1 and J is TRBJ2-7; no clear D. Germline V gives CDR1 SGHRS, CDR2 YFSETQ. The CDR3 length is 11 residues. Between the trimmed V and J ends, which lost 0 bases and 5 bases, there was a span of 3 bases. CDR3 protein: CASSLGNEQYF. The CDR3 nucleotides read TGCGCCAGCAGCTTGGGCAACGAGCAGTACTTC.

CDR3 amino acids: CASSFIFGPQGARETQYF. The CDR3 region has the DNA TGTGCCAGCAGTTTCATTTTCGGGCCCCAGGGGGCACGGGAGACCCAGTACTTC. The rearrangement uses TRBV27 and TRBJ2-5; 8 nucleotides match TRBD1. Germline values: CDR1 MNHEY, CDR2 SMNVEV (reference sequence). V gave up 3 bases and J gave up 5 bases; unmatched junction bases: 17. The CDR3 has 18 residues.

This chain's CDR3 is CASSPWGIASGQIEAFF. The CDR3 DNA sequence: TGTGCCAGCTCACCATGGGGGATTGCGTCCGGACAGATTGAAGCTTTCTTT. This chain connects TRBV18 to TRBJ1-1; possible D gene TRBD1, 6 bases. From germline, CDR1 is KGHSH and CDR2 LQKENI. The CDR3 has 17 amino acids. V lost 2 bases and J 7 bases, leaving 23 bases between the germline ends.

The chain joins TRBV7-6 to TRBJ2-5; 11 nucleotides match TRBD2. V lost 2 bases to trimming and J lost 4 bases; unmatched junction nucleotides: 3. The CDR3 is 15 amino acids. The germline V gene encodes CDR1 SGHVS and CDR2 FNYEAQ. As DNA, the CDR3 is TGTGCCAGCAGCTTAAGAACTAGCGGGAGAGAGACCCAGTACTTC. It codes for CASSLRTSGRETQYF. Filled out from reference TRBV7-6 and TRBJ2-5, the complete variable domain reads GAGVSQSPRYKVTKRGQDVALRCDPISGHVSLYWYRQALGQGPEFLTYFNYEAQQDKSGLPNDRFSAERPEGSISTLTIQRTEQRDSAMYRCASSLRTSGRETQYFGPGTRLLVL.

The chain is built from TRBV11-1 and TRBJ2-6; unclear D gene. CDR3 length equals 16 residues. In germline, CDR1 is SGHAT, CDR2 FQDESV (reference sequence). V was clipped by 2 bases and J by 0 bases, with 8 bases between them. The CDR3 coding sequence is TGTGCCAGCAGCTTAAACTCAGGCTCTGGGGCCAACGTCCTGACTTTC. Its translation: CASSLNSGSGANVLTF.

DNA for the CDR3: TGTGCCAGCAGCTCCAGGGGAGATACGCAGTATTTT. It encodes CASSSRGDTQYF. The chain joins TRBV5-5 to TRBJ2-3; the D gene is possibly TRBD1 (6 bases). V dropped 3 bases and J dropped 5 bases, with 7 bases sitting between them. The CDR3 is made up of 12 amino acids. Germline V gene sequence: CDR1 SGHKS, CDR2 YYEKEE (reference sequence).

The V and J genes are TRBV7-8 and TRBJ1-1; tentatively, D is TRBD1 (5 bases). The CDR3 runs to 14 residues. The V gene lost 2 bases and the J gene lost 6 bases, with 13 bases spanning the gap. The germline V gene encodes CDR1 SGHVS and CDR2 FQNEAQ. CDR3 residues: CASSLFAGNPEAFF. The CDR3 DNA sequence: TGTGCCAGCAGCTTATTTGCAGGGAATCCTGAAGCTTTCTTT.

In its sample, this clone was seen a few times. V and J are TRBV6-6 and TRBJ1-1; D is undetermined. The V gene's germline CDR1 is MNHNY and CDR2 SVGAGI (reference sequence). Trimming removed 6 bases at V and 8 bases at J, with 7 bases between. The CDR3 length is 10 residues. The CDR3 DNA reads TGTGCCAGCAGCAACTTCGAAGCTTTCTTT. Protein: CASSNFEAFF.

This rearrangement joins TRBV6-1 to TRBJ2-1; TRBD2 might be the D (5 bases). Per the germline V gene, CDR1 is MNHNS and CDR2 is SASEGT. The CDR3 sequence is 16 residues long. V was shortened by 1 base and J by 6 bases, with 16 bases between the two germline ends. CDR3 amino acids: CASSEGFSALLNEQFF. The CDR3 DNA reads TGTGCCAGCAGTGAAGGGTTTAGCGCGTTACTCAATGAGCAGTTCTTC.

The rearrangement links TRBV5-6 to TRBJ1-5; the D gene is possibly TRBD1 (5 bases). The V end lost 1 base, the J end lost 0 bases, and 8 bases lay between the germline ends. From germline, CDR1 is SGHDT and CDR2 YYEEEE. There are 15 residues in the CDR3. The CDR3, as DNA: TGTGCCAGCAGCTTGCGGGGGTATAGCAATCAGCCCCAGCATTTT. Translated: CASSLRGYSNQPQHF.

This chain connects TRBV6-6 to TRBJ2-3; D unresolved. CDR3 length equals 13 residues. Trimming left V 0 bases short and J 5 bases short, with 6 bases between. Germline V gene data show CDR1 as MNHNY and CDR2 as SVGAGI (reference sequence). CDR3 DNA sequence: TGTGCCAGCAGTTACTCGAATGAAGATACGCAGTATTTT. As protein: CASSYSNEDTQYF.

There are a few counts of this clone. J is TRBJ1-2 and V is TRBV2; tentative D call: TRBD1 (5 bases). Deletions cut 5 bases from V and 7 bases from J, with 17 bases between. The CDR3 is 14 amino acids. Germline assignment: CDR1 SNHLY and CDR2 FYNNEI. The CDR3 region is CASSPRATGFGYTF. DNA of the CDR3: TGTGCCAGCAGTCCCAGGGCCACAGGCTTTGGCTACACCTTC.